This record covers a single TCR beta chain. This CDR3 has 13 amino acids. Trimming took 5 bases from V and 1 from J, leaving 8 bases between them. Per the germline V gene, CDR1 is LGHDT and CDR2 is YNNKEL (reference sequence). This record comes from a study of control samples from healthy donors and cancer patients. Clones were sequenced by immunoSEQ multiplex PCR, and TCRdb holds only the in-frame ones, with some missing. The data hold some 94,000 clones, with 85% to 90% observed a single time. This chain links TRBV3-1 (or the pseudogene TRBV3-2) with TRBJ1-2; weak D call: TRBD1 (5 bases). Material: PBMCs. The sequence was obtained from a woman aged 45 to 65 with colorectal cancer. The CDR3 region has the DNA TGTGCCAGCAGCGGGACGGATAACTATGGCTACACCTTC. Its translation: CASSGTDNYGYTF.